These 24 T cell receptor beta chains share one sample of origin, sequenced in a study of regulatory T cells in long-lasting Graves disease. The authors built TCR beta libraries using iRepertoire HTBI primers and Arm-PCR of CDR3 regions. Each CDR3 protein is one row after TCRdb ran MiXCR on the multiplex PCR reads. Among approximately 400,000 distinct CDR3 sequences, 10% to 15% were seen once, and the ten largest hold around 18%. Time point: newly diagnosed GD, antithyroid drugs for less than 3 months. RNA extracted from PBMCs served as the sequencing template. These data are also associated with another study on T cells in Graves' hyperthyroidism and ophthalmopathy.

The source material was peripheral blood mononuclear cells (PBMCs), sampled at new diagnosis, from a patient treated with antithyroid drugs. The receptors were gathered from a woman aged 18-35 years with Graves disease.

Many counts were recorded for this clonotype. The DNA of the CDR3 is TGCAGTGCTAGCCCCCTATCCTACACCAATGAGCAGTTCTTC. Its translation is CSASPLSYTNEQFF. This chain uses TRBV20-1 with TRBJ2-1; D unresolved. In germline, CDR1 is DFQATT, CDR2 SNEGSKA (reference sequence). V was clipped by 3 bases and J by 6 bases, with 15 bases between them. The CDR3 has 14 amino acids.

The CDR3 region has the DNA TGCAGCGTAGGGACACTAAACACCGGGGAGCTGTTTTTT. The encoded protein is CSVGTLNTGELFF. The J gene is TRBJ2-2, the V gene TRBV29-1, with D possibly being TRBD1 (6 bases). This CDR3 spans 13 amino acids. V was cut by 6 bases and J by 2 bases, with 10 bases left in between. Germline CDR1 and CDR2: SQVTM and ANQGSEA.

This rearrangement joins TRBV20-1 to TRBJ1-4; unclear D gene. V was shortened by 3 bases and J by 3 bases, with 17 bases between the two germline ends. Germline assignment: CDR1 DFQATT and CDR2 SNEGSKA (reference sequence). This CDR3 spans 16 amino acids. Written as DNA, the CDR3 is TGCAGTGCTAGCCCCGAGATAGGATTATCTAATGAAAAACTGTTTTTT. Translated: CSASPEIGLSNEKLFF.

This clonotype was observed many times. The CDR3, as DNA: TGCAGTGCTACCAGGTGGGGGCCCTACGAGCAGTACTTC. Its protein is CSATRWGPYEQYF. The rearrangement links TRBV20-1 to TRBJ2-7, with D tentatively TRBD1 (6 bases). Germline-derived CDR1 and CDR2 are DFQATT and SNEGSKA (reference sequence). With 4 bases removed from V and 2 bases from J, the gap between germline ends came to 12 bases. CDR3 length equals 13 residues.

This clonotype was seen many times. The chain recombines TRBV11-1 with TRBJ2-2, with 8 positions matching TRBD2. The V and J ends lost 3 bases and 5 bases, in that order; junction bases with no gene match: 5. The CDR3 consists of 15 residues. Germline loops: CDR1 SGHAT, CDR2 FQDESV (reference sequence). CDR3 in amino acids: CASSFREGWTGELFF. The CDR3, as DNA: TGTGCCAGCAGCTTTCGGGAGGGTTGGACCGGGGAGCTGTTTTTT. The full variable domain, rest sourced from reference TRBV11-1 and TRBJ2-2, is EAEVAQSPRYKITEKSQAVAFWCDPISGHATLYWYRQILGQGPELLVQFQDESVVDDSQLPKDRFSAERLKGVDSTLKIQPAELGDSAMYLCASSFREGWTGELFFGEGSRLTVL.

This clonotype occurred a few times. The chain has TRBV4-2 and TRBJ2-7; 9 positions match TRBD2. With 0 bases clipped from V and 5 bases from J, the junction kept 8 bases outside the gene matches. The CDR3 extends over 16 amino acids. In germline, CDR1 is LGHNA, CDR2 YNFKEQ. The CDR3 sequence is CASSQDPDLAGNEQYF. CDR3 DNA: TGTGCCAGCAGCCAAGATCCCGATCTAGCGGGAAACGAGCAGTACTTC.

To note about this clonotype: The germline gene is not matched at one end of the junction; a read error may be the cause. The rearrangement joins TRBV2 to TRBJ1-3; D is ambiguous. This CDR3 has 14 amino acids. Germline CDR1 is SNHLY and CDR2 is FYNNEI. CDR3 sequence: CASQSLFSGSTIYF. The CDR3 DNA reads TGTGCCAGTCAAAGTCTTTTCTCTGGAAGCACCATATATTTT.

This clonotype was counted at least ten times. V and J are TRBV12-3 or TRBV12-4 and TRBJ2-1; 12 bases line up with TRBD2. CDR3 length equals 23 residues. With V trimmed by 6 bases and J by 7 bases, 31 bases remained unmatched. The CDR3 sequence: CASRESTGAKSSASGRALNEQFF. CDR3 in DNA: TGTGCCAGCAGGGAGTCGACAGGGGCTAAATCGTCGGCTAGCGGGAGGGCCTTGAATGAGCAGTTCTTC.

V is TRBV4-3 and J is TRBJ1-2; weak D call: TRBD1 (6 bases). Germline loops: CDR1 LGHNA, CDR2 YSLEER. This CDR3 contains 15 residues. With 0 bases removed from V and 4 bases from J, the gap between germline ends came to 12 bases. The CDR3 sequence is CASSQDLGQSYGYTF. CDR3 sequence (DNA): TGCGCCAGCAGCCAAGATCTCGGACAGAGCTATGGCTACACCTTC.

This clonotype was observed a few times. The CDR3 loop reads CASSAYSSREQYF. For the CDR3, the DNA is TGTGCCAGCAGCGCCTATTCGTCTCGCGAGCAGTACTTC. This chain links TRBV27 with TRBJ2-7; D gene unclear. Germline V gives CDR1 MNHEY, CDR2 SMNVEV (reference sequence). Trimming cost V 6 bases and J 6 bases, with 15 bases left between them. This CDR3 is 13 amino acids long.

This clonotype was seen repeatedly, ten times or more. The V call is TRBV2, the J call TRBJ2-1; 7 nucleotides match TRBD2. J gave up 6 bases and V 5 bases, and 1 base lay outside the gene matches. The CDR3 length is 12 residues. Per the germline V gene, CDR1 is SNHLY and CDR2 is FYNNEI. The CDR3 protein is CASSWTSNEQFF. The CDR3 DNA sequence: TGTGCCAGCAGTTGGACTAGCAATGAGCAGTTCTTC.

The rearrangement joins TRBV6-1 to TRBJ1-6, with D uncertain. The germline V and J ends were trimmed by 6 bases and 0 bases, with 6 bases remaining between them. The CDR3 has 14 amino acids. Germline loops: CDR1 MNHNS, CDR2 SASEGT. In DNA, the CDR3 is TGTGCCAGCAGACGGGACTCCTATAATTCACCCCTCCACTTT. Translation: CASRRDSYNSPLHF.

This clonotype has only a few counts. The J gene is TRBJ1-4, the V gene TRBV7-9, with TRBD1 as a possible D gene (6 bases). CDR1 is SEHNR and CDR2 is FQNEAQ in the germline V gene (reference sequence). This CDR3 is 15 amino acids long. V shed 1 base and J shed 8 bases, with 14 bases lying between them. CDR3 DNA: TGTGCCAGCAGCTTAGGATCAGGGGAGAGCGAAAAACTGTTTTTT. It specifies CASSLGSGESEKLFF.

This clonotype came up many times. This chain links TRBV7-9 with TRBJ2-1; D call uncertain. The CDR3 is made up of 14 amino acids. Germline lookup yields CDR1 SEHNR and CDR2 FQNEAQ (reference sequence). With 1 base removed from V and 7 bases from J, the gap between germline ends came to 11 bases. CDR3 DNA: TGTGCCAGCAGCTTAGGTGCAGGCGGTAATGAGCAGTTCTTC. Translation gives CASSLGAGGNEQFF.

Many counts were recorded for this clonotype. The CDR3 nucleotides read TGCGCCAGCAGCCAAGACCCGGACTTGAACACTGAAGCTTTCTTT. Residues: CASSQDPDLNTEAFF. V is TRBV4-1 and J is TRBJ1-1, with unresolved D. The V gene's germline CDR1 is MGHRA and CDR2 YSYEKL. V was trimmed by 0 bases and J by 0 bases, leaving 8 bases between them. The CDR3 extends over 15 amino acids.

This clonotype was seen ten or more times. The chain links TRBV6-1 to TRBJ2-7; tentative D call: TRBD2 (6 bases). The CDR3 runs to 14 residues. V was trimmed by 4 bases and J by 1 base, leaving 11 bases between them. Germline CDR1 reads MNHNS; CDR2 reads SASEGT. CDR3: CASSARGNSYEQYV. CDR3 nucleotide sequence: TGTGCCAGCAGTGCCCGGGGGAATTCCTACGAGCAGTACGTC.

In its sample, this clonotype was seen many times. The V call is TRBV20-1, the J call TRBJ2-5, with a weak D call TRBD2 (5 bases). V was pared by 1 base and J by 5 bases, with 11 bases between. CDR1 is DFQATT, CDR2 SNEGSKA, per germline (reference sequence). This CDR3 has 13 amino acids. CDR3 nucleotide sequence: TGCAGTGCTAGAGTAGCTGGCGGGGAGACCCAGTACTTC. It encodes CSARVAGGETQYF.

This clonotype was seen at least ten times. The V and J genes are TRBV30 and TRBJ1-3, with a weak D call TRBD1 (6 bases). This CDR3 has 14 amino acids. V gave up 5 bases and J gave up 4 bases, with 15 bases separating them. The germline CDR1 and CDR2 sequences are GTSNPN and SVGIG (reference sequence). CDR3 residues: CAWEQGVSGNTIYF. The CDR3, as DNA: TGTGCCTGGGAACAGGGCGTCTCGGGAAACACCATATATTTT.

This clonotype was recorded many times. V and J are TRBV12-3 or TRBV12-4 and TRBJ2-3; 8 bases fit TRBD1. V lost 6 bases, J lost 0 bases, and 5 bases stayed unmatched. The CDR3 runs to 15 residues. The CDR3 DNA reads as TGTGCCAGCAGGCCAGGGGGCGGAAGCACAGATACGCAGTATTTT. It is translated as CASRPGGGSTDTQYF.

This clonotype was counted at least ten times. The genes are TRBV6-2 or TRBV6-3 and TRBJ1-5, with 9 bases aligning to TRBD1. From germline, CDR1 is MNHEY and CDR2 SVGEGT. The junction had 4 bases not matched to a gene; V was cut back by 6 bases and J by 4 bases. The CDR3 spans 14 residues. The CDR3 nucleotides read TGTGCCAGCAGGCCGGGACAGGGTAATCAGCCCCAGCATTTT. This gives the protein CASRPGQGNQPQHF.

The V gene is TRBV6-5, the J gene TRBJ2-7; D is unclear. The CDR3 consists of 15 residues. V lost 4 bases and J 0 bases, leaving 13 bases between the germline ends. Germline loops: CDR1 MNHEY, CDR2 SVGAGI. The CDR3 DNA sequence: TGTGCCAGCAGTTCCTATGGGAAGAGCTCCTACGAGCAGTACGTC. Amino acid sequence: CASSSYGKSSYEQYV.

This clonotype was detected only a few times. The V gene is TRBV5-1, the J gene TRBJ2-5; D gene uncertain. CDR1 is SGHRS and CDR2 is YFSETQ in the germline V gene. Trimming stripped 4 bases from V and 1 base from J, with 11 bases between. This CDR3 comprises 14 residues. The DNA of the CDR3 is TGCGCCAGCAGCCTCGTCGGATTCCAAGAGACCCAGTACTTC. Its translation: CASSLVGFQETQYF.

Turning to this clonotype: A far bigger clonotype differs at one base, so this is likely a read error. V is TRBV6-9 and J is TRBJ1-5; D is unresolved. Trimming took 3 bases from V and 0 from J, leaving 18 bases between them. The CDR3 extends over 18 amino acids. The germline V gene has CDR1 MNHGY and CDR2 SVAAGI. The CDR3 bases are TGTGCCAGCAGTTACCCGGACGCAAATTGGATTAGCAATCAGCCCCAGCATTTT. It codes for CASSYPDANWISNQPQHF.

This clonotype has at least ten counts. This chain uses TRBV2 with TRBJ1-1, with D tentatively TRBD1 (5 bases). Germline values: CDR1 SNHLY, CDR2 FYNNEI. The CDR3 runs to 12 residues. Trimming removed 11 bases at V and 7 bases at J, with 17 bases between. The CDR3 region is CAPGSTRGEAFF. CDR3 bases: TGTGCCCCAGGTTCCACAAGGGGTGAAGCTTTCTTT.